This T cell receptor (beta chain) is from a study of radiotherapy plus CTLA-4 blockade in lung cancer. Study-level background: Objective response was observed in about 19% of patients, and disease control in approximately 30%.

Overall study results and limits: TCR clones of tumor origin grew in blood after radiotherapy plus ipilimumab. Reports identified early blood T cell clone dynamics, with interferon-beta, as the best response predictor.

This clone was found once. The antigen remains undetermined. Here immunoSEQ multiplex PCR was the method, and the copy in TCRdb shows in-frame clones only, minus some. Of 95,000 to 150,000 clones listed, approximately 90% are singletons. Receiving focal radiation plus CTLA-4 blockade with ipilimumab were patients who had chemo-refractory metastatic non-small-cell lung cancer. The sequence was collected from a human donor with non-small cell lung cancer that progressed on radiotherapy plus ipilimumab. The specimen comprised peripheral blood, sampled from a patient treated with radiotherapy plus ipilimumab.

The CDR3 DNA sequence: TGTGCCAGCAGCTACTTACTAGCGGGAGGGAGAAATGAGCAGTTCTTC. As protein: CASSYLLAGGRNEQFF. The chain recombines TRBV27 with TRBJ2-1, with 13 bases that match TRBD2. The V gene end was trimmed by 6 bases and the J gene end by 7 bases; junction bases not matched to a gene: 9. Looked up from germline, CDR1 is MNHEY and CDR2 is SMNVEV (reference sequence). This CDR3 is built from 16 residues.